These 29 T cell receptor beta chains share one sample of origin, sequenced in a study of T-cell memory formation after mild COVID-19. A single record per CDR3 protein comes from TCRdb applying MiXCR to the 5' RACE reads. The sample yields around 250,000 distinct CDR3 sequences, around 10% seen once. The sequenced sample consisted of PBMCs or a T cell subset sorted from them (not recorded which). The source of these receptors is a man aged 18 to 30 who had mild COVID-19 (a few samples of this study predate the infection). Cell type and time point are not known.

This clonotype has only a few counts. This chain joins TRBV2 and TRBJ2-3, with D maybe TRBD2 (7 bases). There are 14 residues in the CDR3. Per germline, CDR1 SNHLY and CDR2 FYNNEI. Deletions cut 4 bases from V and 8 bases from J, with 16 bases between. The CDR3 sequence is CASSGGSSRGTQYF. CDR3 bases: TGTGCCAGCAGTGGCGGGAGTAGCAGGGGTACGCAGTATTTT.

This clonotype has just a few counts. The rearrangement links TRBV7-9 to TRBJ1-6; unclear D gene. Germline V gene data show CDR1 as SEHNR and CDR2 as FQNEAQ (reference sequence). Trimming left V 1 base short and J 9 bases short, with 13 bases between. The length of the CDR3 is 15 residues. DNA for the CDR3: TGTGCCAGCAGCTTAGGTAGGGTGATCGGTTCACCCCTCCACTTT. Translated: CASSLGRVIGSPLHF.

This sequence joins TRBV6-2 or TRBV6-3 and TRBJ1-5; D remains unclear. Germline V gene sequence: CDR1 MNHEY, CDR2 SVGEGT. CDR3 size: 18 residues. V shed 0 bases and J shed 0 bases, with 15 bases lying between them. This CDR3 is CASSYSKAGRHSNQPQHF. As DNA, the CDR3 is TGTGCCAGCAGTTACTCTAAGGCAGGCCGCCATAGCAATCAGCCCCAGCATTTT.

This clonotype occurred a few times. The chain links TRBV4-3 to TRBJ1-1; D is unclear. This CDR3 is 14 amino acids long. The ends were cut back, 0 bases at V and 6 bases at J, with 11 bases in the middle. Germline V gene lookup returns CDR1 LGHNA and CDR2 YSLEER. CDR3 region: CASSQERLSAEAFF. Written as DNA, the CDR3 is TGCGCCAGCAGCCAAGAACGGCTTAGTGCTGAAGCTTTCTTT.

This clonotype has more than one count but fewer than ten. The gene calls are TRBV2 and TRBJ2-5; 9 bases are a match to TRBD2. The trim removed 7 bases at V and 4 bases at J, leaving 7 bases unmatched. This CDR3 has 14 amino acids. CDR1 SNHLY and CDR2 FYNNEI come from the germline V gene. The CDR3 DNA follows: TGTGCCAGCACGAGCGGGGGGAACGGAGAGACCCAGTACTTC. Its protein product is CASTSGGNGETQYF.

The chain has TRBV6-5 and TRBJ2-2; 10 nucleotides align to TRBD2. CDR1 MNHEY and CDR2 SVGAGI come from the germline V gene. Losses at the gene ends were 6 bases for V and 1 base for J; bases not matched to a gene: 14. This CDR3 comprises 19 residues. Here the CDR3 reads CASRPTPGLAVRNTGELFF. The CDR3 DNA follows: TGTGCCAGCAGACCTACCCCCGGACTAGCGGTTAGGAACACCGGGGAGCTGTTTTTT.

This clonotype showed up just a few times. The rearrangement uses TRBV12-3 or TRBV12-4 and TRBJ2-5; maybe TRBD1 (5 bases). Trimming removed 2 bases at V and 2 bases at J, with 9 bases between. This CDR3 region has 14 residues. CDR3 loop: CASSLNDRQETQYF. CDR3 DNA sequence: TGTGCCAGCAGTTTAAATGACAGACAAGAGACCCAGTACTTC.

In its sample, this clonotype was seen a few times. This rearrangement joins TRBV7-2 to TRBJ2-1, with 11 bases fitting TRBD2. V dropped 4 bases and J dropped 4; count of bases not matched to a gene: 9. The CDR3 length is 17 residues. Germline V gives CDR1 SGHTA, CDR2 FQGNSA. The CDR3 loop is CASSSEGTSGGYNEQFF. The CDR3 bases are TGTGCCAGCAGCTCCGAAGGAACTAGCGGGGGTTACAATGAGCAGTTCTTC.

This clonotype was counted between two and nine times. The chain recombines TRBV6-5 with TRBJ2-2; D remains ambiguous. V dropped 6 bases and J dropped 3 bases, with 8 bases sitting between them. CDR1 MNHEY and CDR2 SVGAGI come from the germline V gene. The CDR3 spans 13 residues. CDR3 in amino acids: CASRAWDTGELFF. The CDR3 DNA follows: TGTGCCAGCAGGGCTTGGGACACCGGGGAGCTGTTTTTT.

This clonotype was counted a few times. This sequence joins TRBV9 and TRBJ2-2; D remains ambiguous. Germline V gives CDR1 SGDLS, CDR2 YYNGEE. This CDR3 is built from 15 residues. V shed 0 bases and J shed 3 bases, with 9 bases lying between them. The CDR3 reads CASSVDRLYTGELFF. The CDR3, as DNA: TGTGCCAGCAGCGTAGATAGGCTTTACACCGGGGAGCTGTTTTTT. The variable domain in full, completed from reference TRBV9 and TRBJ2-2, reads DSGVTQTPKHLITATGQRVTLRCSPRSGDLSVYWYQQSLDQGLQFLIQYYNGEERAKGNILERFSAQQFPDLHSELNLSSLELGDSALYFCASSVDRLYTGELFFGEGSRLTVL.

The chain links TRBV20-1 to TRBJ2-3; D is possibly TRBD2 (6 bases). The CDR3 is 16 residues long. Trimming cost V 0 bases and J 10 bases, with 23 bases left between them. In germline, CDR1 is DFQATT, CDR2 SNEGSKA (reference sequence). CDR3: CSARDFLGGPRVAQYF. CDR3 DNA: TGCAGTGCTAGAGATTTTCTCGGGGGACCCCGGGTCGCGCAGTATTTT.

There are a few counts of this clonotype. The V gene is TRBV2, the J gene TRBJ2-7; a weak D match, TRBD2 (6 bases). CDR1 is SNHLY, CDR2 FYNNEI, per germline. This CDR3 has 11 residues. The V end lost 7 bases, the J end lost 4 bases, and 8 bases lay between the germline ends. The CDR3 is CASTREYEQYF. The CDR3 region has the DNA TGTGCCAGCACCCGGGAGTACGAGCAGTACTTC.

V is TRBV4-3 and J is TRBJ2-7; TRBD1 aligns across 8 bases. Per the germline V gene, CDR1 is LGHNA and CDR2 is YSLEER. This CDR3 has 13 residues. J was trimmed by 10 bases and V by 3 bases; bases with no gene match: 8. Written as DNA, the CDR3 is TGCGCCAGCAGCCAGGACAGGGACCTTCTTCAGTACTTC. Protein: CASSQDRDLLQYF.

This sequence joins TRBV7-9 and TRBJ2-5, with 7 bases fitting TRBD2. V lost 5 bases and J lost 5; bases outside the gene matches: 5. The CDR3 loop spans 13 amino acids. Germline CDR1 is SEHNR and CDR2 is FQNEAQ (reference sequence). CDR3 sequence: CASSHGLGETQYF. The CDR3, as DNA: TGTGCCAGCAGCCACGGACTAGGGGAGACCCAGTACTTC.

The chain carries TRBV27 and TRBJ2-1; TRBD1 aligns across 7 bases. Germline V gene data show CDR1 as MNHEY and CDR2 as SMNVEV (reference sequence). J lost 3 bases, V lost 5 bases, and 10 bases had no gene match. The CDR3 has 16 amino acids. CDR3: CASSPQTGFNYNEQFF. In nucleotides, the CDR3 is TGTGCCAGCAGTCCTCAGACAGGGTTTAACTACAATGAGCAGTTCTTC.

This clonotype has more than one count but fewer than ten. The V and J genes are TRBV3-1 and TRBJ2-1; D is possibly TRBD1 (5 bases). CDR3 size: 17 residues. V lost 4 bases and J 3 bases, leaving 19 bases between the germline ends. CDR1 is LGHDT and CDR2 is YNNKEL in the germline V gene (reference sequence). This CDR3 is CASSPNMGRKSYNEQFF. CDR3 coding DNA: TGTGCCAGCAGCCCGAATATGGGGCGCAAGAGCTACAATGAGCAGTTCTTC.

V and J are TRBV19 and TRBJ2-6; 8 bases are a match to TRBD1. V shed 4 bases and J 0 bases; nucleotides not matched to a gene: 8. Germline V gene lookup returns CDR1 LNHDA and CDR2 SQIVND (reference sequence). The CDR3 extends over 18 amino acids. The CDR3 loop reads CASSTPGTGLSGANVLTF. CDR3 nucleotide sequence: TGTGCCAGTAGTACCCCTGGGACAGGCCTCTCTGGGGCCAACGTCCTGACTTTC. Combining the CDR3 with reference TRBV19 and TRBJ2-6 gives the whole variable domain DGGITQSPKYLFRKEGQNVTLSCEQNLNHDAMYWYRQDPGQGLRLIYYSQIVNDFQKGDIAEGYSVSREKKESFPLTVTSAQKNPTAFYLCASSTPGTGLSGANVLTFGAGSRLTVL.

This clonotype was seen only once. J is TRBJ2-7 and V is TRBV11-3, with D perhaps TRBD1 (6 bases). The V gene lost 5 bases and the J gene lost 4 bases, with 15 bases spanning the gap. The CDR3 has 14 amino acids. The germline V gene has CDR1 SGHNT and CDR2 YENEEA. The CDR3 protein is CASSGGVGEYEQYF. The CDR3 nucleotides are TGTGCCAGCAGCGGGGGCGTTGGCGAATACGAGCAGTACTTC.

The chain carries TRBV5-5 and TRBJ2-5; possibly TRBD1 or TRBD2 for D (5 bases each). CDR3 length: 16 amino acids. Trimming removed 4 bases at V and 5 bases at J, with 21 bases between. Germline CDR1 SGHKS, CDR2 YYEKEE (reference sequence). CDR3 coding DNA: TGTGCCAGCAGCCTGGGGGAAGGCGGAGCTCCTGAGACCCAGTACTTC. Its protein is CASSLGEGGAPETQYF.

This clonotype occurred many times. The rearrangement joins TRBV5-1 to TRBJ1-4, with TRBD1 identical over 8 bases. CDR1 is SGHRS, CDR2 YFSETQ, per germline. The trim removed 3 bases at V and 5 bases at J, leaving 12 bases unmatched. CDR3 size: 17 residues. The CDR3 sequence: CASSSTLRTGRNEKLFF. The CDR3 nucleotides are TGCGCCAGCAGCTCGACGCTTAGGACAGGGAGGAATGAAAAACTGTTTTTT.

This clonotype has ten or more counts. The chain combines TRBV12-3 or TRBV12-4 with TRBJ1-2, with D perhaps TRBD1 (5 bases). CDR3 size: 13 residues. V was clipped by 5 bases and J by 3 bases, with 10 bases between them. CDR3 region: CASSLMGDYGYTF. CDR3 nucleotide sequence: TGTGCCAGCAGTCTGATGGGGGACTATGGCTACACCTTC.

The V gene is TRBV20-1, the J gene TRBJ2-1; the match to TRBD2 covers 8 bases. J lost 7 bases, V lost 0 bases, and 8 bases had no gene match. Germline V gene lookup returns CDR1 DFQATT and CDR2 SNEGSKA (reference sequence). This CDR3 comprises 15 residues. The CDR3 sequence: CSARDAGGAGNEQFF. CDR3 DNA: TGCAGTGCTAGAGATGCGGGGGGCGCTGGGAATGAGCAGTTCTTC.

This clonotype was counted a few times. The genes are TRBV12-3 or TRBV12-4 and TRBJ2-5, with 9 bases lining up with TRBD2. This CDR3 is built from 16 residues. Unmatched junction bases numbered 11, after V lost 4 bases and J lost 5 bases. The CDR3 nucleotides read TGTGCCAGCAGTTCACCCCGCGGGGGGGCTGATGAGACCCAGTACTTC. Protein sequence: CASSSPRGGADETQYF.

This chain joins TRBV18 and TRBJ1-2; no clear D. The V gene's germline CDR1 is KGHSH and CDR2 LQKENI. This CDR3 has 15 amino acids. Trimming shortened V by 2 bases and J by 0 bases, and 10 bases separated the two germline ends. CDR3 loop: CASSPNPPANYGYTF. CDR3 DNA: TGTGCCAGCTCACCAAACCCACCGGCTAACTATGGCTACACCTTC.

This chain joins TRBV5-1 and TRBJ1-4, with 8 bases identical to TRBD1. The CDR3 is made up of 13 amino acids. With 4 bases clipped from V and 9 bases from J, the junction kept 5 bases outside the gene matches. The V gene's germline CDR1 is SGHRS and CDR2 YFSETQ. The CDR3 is CASSPDRAQKLFF. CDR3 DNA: TGCGCCAGCAGCCCGGACAGGGCCCAAAAACTGTTTTTT.

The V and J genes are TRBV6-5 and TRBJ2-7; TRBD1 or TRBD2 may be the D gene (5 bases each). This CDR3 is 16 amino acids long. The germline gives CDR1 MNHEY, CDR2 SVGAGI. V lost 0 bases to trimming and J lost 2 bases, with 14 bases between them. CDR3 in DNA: TGTGCCAGCAGTTACTCTCCTGAACGGGGACCCTACGAGCAGTACTTC. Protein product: CASSYSPERGPYEQYF.

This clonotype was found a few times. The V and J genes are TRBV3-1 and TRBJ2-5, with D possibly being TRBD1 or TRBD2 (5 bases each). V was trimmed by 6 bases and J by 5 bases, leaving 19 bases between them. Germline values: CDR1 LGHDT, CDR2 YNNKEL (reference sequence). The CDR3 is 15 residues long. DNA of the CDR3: TGTGCCAGCAGTCCCCGGGGCCGGGGTCCCGAGACCCAGTACTTC. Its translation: CASSPRGRGPETQYF.

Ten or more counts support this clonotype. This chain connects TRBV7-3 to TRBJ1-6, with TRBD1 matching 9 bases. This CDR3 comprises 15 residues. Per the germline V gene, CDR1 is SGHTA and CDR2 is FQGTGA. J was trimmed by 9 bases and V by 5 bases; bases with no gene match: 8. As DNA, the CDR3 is TGTGCCAGCAGCCTCGGACAGGGGATGAGTTCACCCCTCCACTTT. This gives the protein CASSLGQGMSSPLHF.

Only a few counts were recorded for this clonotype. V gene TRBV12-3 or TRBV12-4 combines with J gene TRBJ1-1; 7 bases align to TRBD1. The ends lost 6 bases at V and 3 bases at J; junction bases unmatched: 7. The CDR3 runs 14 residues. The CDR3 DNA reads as TGTGCCAGCAGCCTCAGCAGGGGGGACACTGAAGCTTTCTTT. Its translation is CASSLSRGDTEAFF.